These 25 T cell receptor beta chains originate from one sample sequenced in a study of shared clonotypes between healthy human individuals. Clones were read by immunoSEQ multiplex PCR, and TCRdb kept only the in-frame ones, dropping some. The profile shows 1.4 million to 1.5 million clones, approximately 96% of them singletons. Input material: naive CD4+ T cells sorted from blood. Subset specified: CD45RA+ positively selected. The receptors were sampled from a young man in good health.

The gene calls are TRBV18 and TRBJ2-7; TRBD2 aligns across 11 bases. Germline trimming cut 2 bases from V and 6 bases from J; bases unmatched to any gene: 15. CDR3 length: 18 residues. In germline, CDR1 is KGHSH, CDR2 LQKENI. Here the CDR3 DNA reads TGTGCCAGCTCACCATTGGGTGGCGAGGCTAGCGGGAGGAGCGAGCAGTACTTC. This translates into CASSPLGGEASGRSEQYF.

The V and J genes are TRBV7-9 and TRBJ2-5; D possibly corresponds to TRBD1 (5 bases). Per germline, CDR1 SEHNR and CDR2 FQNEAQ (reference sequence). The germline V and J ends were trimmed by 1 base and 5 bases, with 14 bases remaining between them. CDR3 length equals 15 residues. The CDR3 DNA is TGTGCCAGCAGCTTAGGGTTTAGGGGCGCCGAGACCCAGTACTTC. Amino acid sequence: CASSLGFRGAETQYF.

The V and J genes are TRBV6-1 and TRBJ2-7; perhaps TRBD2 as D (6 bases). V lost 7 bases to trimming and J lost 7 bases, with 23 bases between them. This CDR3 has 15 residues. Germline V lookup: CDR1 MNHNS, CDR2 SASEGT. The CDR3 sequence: CASNPLMEGIGEQYF. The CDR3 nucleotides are TGTGCCAGCAACCCGCTAATGGAGGGAATAGGTGAGCAGTACTTC.

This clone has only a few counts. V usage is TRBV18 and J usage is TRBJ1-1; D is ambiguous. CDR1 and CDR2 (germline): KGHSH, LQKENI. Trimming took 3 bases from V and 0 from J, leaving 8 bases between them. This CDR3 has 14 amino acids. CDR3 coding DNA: TGTGCCAGCTCACCTCGGAGCATGAACACTGAAGCTTTCTTT. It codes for CASSPRSMNTEAFF.

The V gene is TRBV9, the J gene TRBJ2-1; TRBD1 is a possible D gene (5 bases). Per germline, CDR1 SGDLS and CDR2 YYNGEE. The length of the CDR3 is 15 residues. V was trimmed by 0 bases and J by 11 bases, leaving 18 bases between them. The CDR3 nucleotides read TGTGCCAGCAGCGTAGTTACCGGAACCTCAGGGAAGCAGTTCTTC. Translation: CASSVVTGTSGKQFF.

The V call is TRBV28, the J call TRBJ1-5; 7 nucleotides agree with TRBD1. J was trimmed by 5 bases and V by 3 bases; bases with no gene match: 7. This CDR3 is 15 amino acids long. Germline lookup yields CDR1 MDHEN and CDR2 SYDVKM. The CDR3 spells CASSLQQGNHQPQHF. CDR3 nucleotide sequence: TGTGCCAGCAGTTTGCAACAGGGGAACCATCAGCCCCAGCATTTT.

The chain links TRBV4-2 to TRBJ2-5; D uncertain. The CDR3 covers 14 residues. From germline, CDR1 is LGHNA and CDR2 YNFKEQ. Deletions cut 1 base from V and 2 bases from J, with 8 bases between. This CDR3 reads CASSQVEQQETQYF. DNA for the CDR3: TGTGCCAGCAGCCAAGTAGAACAGCAAGAGACCCAGTACTTC.

CDR3 in amino acids: CASSPSRAQETQYF. DNA for the CDR3: TGTGCCAGCTCACCATCACGAGCCCAAGAGACCCAGTACTTC. V and J are TRBV18 and TRBJ2-5; D not resolved. Germline values: CDR1 KGHSH, CDR2 LQKENI. The CDR3 has 14 residues. V was clipped by 2 bases and J by 1 base, with 8 bases between them.

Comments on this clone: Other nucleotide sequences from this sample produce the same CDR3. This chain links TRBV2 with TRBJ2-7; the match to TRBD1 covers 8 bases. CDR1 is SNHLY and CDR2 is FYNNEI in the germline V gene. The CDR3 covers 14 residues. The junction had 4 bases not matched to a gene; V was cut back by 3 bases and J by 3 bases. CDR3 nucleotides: TGTGCCAGCAGTGAGCAGGGGGCAAGCTACGAGCAGTACTTC. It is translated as CASSEQGASYEQYF.

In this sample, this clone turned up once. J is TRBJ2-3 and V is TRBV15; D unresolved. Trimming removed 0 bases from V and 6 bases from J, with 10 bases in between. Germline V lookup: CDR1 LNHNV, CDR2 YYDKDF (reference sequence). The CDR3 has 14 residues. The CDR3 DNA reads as TGTGCCACCAGCAGAGATGTTGCGGCGGATACGCAGTATTTT. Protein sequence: CATSRDVAADTQYF.

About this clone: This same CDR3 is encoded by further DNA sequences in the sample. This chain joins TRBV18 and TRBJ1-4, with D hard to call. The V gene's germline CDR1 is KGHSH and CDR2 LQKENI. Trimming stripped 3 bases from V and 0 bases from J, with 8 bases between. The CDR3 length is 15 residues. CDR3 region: CASSPGIATNEKLFF. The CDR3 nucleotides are TGTGCCAGCTCACCTGGGATTGCAACTAATGAAAAACTGTTTTTT.

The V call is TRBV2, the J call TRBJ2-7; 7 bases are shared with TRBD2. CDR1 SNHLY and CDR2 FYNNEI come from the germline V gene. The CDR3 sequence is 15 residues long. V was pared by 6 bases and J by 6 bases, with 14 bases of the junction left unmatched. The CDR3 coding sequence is TGTGCCAGCAGGATTACCGGGACTAAAAGGGGCGAGCAGTACTTC. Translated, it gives CASRITGTKRGEQYF.

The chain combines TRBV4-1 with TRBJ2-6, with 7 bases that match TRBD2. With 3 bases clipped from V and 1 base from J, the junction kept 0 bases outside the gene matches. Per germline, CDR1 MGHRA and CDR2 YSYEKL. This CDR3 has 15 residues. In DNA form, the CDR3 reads TGCGCCAGCAGCCAGGGGGGGTCTGGGGCCAACGTCCTGACTTTC. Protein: CASSQGGSGANVLTF.

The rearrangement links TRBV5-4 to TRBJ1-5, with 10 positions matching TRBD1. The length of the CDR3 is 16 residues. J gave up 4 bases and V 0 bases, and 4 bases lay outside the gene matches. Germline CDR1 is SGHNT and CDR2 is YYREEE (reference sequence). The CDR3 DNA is TGTGCCAGCAGCTTGGGGCCGGGACAGGGGAATCAGCCCCAGCATTTT. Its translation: CASSLGPGQGNQPQHF.

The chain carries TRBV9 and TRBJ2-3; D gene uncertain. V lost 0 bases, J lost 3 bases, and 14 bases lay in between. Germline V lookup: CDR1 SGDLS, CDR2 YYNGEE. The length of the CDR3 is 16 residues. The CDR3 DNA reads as TGTGCCAGCAGCGTAGTTCCGGGCCGAGAAACAGATACGCAGTATTTT. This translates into CASSVVPGRETDTQYF.

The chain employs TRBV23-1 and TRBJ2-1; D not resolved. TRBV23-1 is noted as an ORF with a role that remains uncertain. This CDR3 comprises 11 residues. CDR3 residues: CEYPPRNEQFF. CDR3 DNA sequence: TGCGAGTATCCACCTCGCAATGAGCAGTTCTTC.

For the CDR3, the DNA is TGTGCCAGCAGTGTTACGACAGGGGGAGGCACCGGGGAGCTGTTTTTT. Translating it yields CASSVTTGGGTGELFF. The rearrangement joins TRBV2 to TRBJ2-2, with 9 bases fitting TRBD1. Germline V lookup: CDR1 SNHLY, CDR2 FYNNEI. V was clipped by 4 bases and J by 4 bases; unmatched bases: 7. The CDR3 runs 16 residues.

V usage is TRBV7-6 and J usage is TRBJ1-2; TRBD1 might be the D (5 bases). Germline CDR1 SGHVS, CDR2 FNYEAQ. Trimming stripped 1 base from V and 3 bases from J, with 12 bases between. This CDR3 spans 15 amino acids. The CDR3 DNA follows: TGTGCCAGCAGCTTAGGGGTTGCGGGGGACTATGGCTACACCTTC. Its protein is CASSLGVAGDYGYTF.

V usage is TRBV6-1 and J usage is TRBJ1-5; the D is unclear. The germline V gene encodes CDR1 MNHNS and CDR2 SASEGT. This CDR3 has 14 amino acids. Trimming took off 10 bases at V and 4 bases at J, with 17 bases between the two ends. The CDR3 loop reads CAIRGSGWNQPQHF. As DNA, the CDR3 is TGTGCCATCCGGGGAAGCGGATGGAATCAGCCCCAGCATTTT.

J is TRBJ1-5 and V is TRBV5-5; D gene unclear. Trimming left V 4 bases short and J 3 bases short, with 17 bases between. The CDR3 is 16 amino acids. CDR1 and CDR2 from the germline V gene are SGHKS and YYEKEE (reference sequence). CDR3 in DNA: TGTGCCAGCAGCGAGACATCTCTATCCCCCAATCAGCCCCAGCATTTT. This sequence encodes CASSETSLSPNQPQHF.

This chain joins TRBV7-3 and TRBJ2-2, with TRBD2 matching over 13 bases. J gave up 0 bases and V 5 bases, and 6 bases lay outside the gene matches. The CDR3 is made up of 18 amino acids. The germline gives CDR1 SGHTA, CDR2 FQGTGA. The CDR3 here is CASSATSGRAANTGELFF. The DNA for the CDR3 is TGTGCCAGCAGCGCTACTAGCGGGAGGGCAGCGAACACCGGGGAGCTGTTTTTT.

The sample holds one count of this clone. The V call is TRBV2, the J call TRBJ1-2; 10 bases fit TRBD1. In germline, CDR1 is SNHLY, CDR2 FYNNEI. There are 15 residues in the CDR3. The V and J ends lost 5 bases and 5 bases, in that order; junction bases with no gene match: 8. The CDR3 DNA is TGTGCCAGCAGTAAAGACAGGGGGCATGGGTATGGCTACACCTTC. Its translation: CASSKDRGHGYGYTF.

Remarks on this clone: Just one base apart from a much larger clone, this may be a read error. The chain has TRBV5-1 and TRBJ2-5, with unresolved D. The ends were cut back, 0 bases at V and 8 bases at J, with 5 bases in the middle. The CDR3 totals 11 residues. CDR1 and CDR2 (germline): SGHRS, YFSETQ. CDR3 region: CASSLGDTQYF. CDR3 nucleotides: TGCGCCAGCAGCTTGGGAGATACCCAGTACTTC.

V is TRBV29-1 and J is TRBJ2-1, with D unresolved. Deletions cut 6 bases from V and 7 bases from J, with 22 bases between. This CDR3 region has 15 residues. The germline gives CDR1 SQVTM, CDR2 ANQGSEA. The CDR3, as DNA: TGCAGCGTCGCTTCCCCCTCTTGGCCGGAAAATGAGCAGTTCTTC. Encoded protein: CSVASPSWPENEQFF.

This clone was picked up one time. The CDR3 reads CASSVEPGLATQYF. In nucleotides, the CDR3 is TGTGCCAGCAGCGTAGAGCCGGGCTTAGCTACGCAGTATTTT. The chain joins TRBV9 to TRBJ2-3; D not certain. Germline-derived CDR1 and CDR2 are SGDLS and YYNGEE. This CDR3 is 14 amino acids long. V lost 0 bases to trimming and J lost 8 bases, with 13 bases between them.